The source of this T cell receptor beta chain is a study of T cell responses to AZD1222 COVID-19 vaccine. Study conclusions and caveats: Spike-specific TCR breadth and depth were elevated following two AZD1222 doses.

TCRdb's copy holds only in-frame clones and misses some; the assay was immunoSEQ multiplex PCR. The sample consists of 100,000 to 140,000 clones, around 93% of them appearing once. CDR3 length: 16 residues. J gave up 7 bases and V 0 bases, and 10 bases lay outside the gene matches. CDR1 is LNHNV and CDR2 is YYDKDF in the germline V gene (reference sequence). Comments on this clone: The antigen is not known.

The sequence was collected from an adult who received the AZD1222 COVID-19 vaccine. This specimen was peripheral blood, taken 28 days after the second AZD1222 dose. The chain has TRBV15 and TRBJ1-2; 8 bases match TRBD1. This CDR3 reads CATSRDRTGGISGYTF. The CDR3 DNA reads TGTGCCACCAGCAGAGATAGAACAGGGGGAATTAGTGGCTACACCTTC.